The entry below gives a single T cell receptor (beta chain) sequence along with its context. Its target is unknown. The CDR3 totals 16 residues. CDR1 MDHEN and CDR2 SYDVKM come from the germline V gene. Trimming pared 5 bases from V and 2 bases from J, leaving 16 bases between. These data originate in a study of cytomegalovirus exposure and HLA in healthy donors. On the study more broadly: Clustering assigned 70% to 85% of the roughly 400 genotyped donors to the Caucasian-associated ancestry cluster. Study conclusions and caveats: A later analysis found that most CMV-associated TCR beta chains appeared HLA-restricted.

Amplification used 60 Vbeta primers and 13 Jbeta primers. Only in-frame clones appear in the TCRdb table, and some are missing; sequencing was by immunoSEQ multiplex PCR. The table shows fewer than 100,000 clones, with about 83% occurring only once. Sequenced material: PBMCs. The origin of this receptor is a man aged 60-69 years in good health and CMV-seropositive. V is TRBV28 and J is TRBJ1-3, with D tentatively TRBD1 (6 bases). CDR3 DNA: TGTGCCAGCAGTGGTAGATGGCAGGGGACTGGAAACACCATATATTTT. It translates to CASSGRWQGTGNTIYF.